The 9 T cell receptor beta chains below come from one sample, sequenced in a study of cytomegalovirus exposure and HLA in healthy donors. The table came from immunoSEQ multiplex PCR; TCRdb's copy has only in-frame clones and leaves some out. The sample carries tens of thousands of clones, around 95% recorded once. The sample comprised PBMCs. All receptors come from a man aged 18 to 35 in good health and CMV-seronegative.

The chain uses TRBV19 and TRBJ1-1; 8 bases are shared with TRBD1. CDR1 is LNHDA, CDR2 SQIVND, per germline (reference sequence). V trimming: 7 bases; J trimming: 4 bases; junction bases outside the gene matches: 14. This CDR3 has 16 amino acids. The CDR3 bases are TGTGCCAGTACCCCAAAATGGACAGGGAGGGGCACTGAAGCTTTCTTT. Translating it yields CASTPKWTGRGTEAFF.

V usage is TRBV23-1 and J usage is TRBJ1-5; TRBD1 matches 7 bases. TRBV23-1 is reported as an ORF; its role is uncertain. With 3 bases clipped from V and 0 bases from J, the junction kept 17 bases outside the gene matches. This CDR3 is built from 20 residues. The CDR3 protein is CASSHPLPGQQTHSNQPQHF. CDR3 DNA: TGCGCCAGCAGTCACCCACTACCGGGACAGCAAACACATAGCAATCAGCCCCAGCATTTT.

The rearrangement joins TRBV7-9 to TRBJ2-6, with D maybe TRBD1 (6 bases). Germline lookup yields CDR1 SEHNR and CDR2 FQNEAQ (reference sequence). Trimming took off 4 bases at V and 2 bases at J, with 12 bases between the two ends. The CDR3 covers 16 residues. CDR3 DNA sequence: TGTGCCAGCAGCTCAATCTCAGGGGCTGGGGCCAACGTCCTGACTTTC. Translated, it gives CASSSISGAGANVLTF.

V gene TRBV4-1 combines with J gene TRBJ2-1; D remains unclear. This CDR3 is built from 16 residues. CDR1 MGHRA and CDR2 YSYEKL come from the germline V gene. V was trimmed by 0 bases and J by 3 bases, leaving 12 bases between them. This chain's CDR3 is CASSQDNSYHYNEQFF. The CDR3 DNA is TGCGCCAGCAGCCAAGATAATTCCTACCACTACAATGAGCAGTTCTTC.

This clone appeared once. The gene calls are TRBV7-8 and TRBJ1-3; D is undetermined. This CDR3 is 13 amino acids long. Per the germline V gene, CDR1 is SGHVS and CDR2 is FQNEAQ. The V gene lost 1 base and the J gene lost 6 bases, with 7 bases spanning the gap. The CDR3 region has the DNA TGTGCCAGCAGCTTAGTCCGGGAAAACACCATATATTTT. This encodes CASSLVRENTIYF.

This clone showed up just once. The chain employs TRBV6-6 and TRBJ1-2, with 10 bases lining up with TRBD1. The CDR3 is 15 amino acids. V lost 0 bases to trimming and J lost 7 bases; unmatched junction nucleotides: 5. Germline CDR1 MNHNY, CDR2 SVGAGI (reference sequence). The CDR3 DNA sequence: TGTGCCAGCAGTTACTCGGTTGGGACAGGGGTTGGCTACACCTTC. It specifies CASSYSVGTGVGYTF.

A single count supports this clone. The CDR3 sequence: CASSPMEDREASYGYTF. The CDR3 coding sequence is TGTGCCAGCTCACCTATGGAGGACAGGGAGGCATCTTATGGCTACACCTTC. The V and J genes are TRBV18 and TRBJ1-2; 8 bases align to TRBD1. Germline V gene sequence: CDR1 KGHSH, CDR2 LQKENI. This CDR3 has 17 amino acids. V was pared by 3 bases and J by 5 bases, with 14 bases of the junction left unmatched. The complete variable domain, with remaining parts taken from reference TRBV18 and TRBJ1-2, reads NAGVMQNPRHLVRRRGQEARLRCSPMKGHSHVYWYRQLPEEGLKFMVYLQKENIIDESGMPKERFSAEFPKEGPSILRIQQVVRGDSAAYFCASSPMEDREASYGYTFGSGTRLTVV.

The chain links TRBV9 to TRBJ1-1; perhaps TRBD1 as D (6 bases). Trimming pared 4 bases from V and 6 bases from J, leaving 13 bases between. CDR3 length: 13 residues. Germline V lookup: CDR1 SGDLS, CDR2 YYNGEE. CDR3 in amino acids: CASSTRTVPEAFF. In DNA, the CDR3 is TGTGCCAGCAGCACCCGGACAGTTCCTGAAGCTTTCTTT.

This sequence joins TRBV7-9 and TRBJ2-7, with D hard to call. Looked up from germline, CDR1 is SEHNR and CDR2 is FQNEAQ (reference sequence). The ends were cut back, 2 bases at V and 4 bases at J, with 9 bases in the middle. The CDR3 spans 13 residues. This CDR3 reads CASSLRDTYEQYF. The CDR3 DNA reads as TGTGCCAGCAGCTTAAGAGACACATACGAGCAGTACTTC. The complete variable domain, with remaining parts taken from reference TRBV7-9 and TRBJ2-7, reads DTGVSQNPRHKITKRGQNVTFRCDPISEHNRLYWYRQTLGQGPEFLTYFQNEAQLEKSRLLSDRFSAERPKGSFSTLEIQRTEQGDSAMYLCASSLRDTYEQYFGPGTRLTVT.